The rows below give T cell receptor beta chains drawn from one sample of a study of blood T cell repertoires in COVID-19. Repertoires were generated with immunoSEQ multiplex PCR, while TCRdb's copy carries only in-frame clones and drops some. The table has around 58,000 clones, less than 90% seen once. Sequencing was done on a sample of peripheral blood. The receptors here all came from a human donor in a cohort sampled during active COVID-19. Both conserved end residues are part of each CDR3. D genes are given only for firm matches. Some rows mark clone size as missing; the rest say once, few, many or name a class of expanded clone.

clone size	D gene	V gene	J gene	CDR3 length	CDR3 protein	CDR3 DNA
-	-	TRBV4-3	TRBJ1-2	16	CASSQGPAGGRDGYTF	TGCGCCAGCAGCCAAGGACCAGCAGGCGGGCGAGATGGCTACACCTTC
medium-sized	-	TRBV5-6	TRBJ1-2	16	CASSPWGEAPHYGYTF	TGTGCCAGCAGCCCATGGGGGGAAGCCCCACACTATGGCTACACCTTC
few	TRBD1	TRBV6-2/TRBV6-3	TRBJ2-3	16	CASSLGQGARTDTQYF	TGTGCCAGCAGTCTCGGACAGGGGGCGAGGACAGATACGCAGTATTTT
-	-	TRBV9	TRBJ2-3	16	CASSVGPVPPTDTQYF	TGTGCCAGCAGCGTGGGCCCGGTCCCCCCCACAGATACGCAGTATTTT
-	TRBD1	TRBV7-9	TRBJ1-1	15	CASSLARVGTVEAFF	TGTGCCAGCAGCTTAGCGCGGGTTGGGACAGTTGAAGCTTTCTTT
-	-	TRBV9	TRBJ1-3	15	CASSVVGVSGNTIYF	TGTGCCAGCAGCGTAGTAGGAGTATCTGGAAACACCATATATTTT
-	-	TRBV28	TRBJ1-5	18	CASSSPGGRGNSNQPQHF	TGTGCCAGCAGTTCCCCCGGCGGGAGGGGGAATAGCAATCAGCCCCAGCATTTT
few	-	TRBV28	TRBJ1-5	12	CASSTGYQPQHF	TGTGCCAGCAGCACTGGTTATCAGCCCCAGCATTTT
-	-	TRBV6-5	TRBJ2-2	16	CASSYSATTTGGELFF	TGTGCCAGCAGTTACTCGGCGACTACCACCGGGGGGGAGCTGTTTTTT
-	TRBD2	TRBV28	TRBJ2-1	15	CASSFPSGGDNEQFF	TGTGCCAGCAGTTTTCCTAGCGGGGGGGACAATGAGCAGTTCTTC
-	-	TRBV11-3	TRBJ2-1	14	CASSLGGEAALRFF	TGTGCCAGCAGCTTAGGTGGTGAGGCGGCGTTACGGTTCTTC
-	-	TRBV3-1/TRBV3-2	TRBJ1-1	14	CASSQGGSTREAFF	TGTGCCAGCAGCCAAGGAGGTTCGACGCGTGAAGCTTTCTTT
-	TRBD1	TRBV6-6	TRBJ2-6	16	CASSRGQPSGANVLTF	TGTGCCAGCAGTAGGGGACAGCCCTCTGGGGCCAACGTCCTGACTTTC